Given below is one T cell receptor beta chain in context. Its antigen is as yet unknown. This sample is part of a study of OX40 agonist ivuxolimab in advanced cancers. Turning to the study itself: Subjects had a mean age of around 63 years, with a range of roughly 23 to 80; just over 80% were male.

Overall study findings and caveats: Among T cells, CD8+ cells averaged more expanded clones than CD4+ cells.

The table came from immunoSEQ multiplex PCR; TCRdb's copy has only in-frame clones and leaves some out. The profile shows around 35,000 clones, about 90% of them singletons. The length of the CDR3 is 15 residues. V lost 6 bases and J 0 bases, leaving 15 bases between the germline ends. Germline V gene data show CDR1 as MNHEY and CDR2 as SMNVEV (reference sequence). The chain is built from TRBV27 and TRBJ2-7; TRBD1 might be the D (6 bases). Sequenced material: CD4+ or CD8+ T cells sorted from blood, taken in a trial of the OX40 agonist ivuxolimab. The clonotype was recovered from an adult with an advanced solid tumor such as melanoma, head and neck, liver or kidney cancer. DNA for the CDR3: TGTGCCAGCAGCCTAGAACAGGGCCACTCCTACGAGCAGTACTTC. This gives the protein CASSLEQGHSYEQYF.